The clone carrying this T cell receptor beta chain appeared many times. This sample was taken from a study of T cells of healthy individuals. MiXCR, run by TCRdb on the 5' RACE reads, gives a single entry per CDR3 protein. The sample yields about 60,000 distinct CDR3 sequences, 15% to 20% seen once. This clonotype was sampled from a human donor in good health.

For the CDR3, the DNA is TGCAGCGTTAGACCAGGGAACACTGAAGCTTTCTTT. Translated: CSVRPGNTEAFF. This sequence joins TRBV29-1 and TRBJ1-1; D unresolved. The V gene's germline CDR1 is SQVTM and CDR2 ANQGSEA. Trimming shortened V by 5 bases and J by 1 base, and 8 bases separated the two germline ends. The CDR3 has 12 amino acids. Full variable domain (missing parts from reference TRBV29-1 and TRBJ1-1): SAVISQKPSRDICQRGTSLTIQCQVDSQVTMMFWYRQQPGQSLTLIATANQGSEATYESGFVIDKFPISRPNLTFSTLTVSNMSPEDSSIYLCSVRPGNTEAFFGQGTRLTVV.